The 21 T cell receptor beta chains presented below share a single source sample, sequenced in a study of OX40 agonist ivuxolimab in advanced cancers. Sequencing used immunoSEQ multiplex PCR; TCRdb keeps in-frame clones, though not all of them. In the table there are tens of thousands of clones, about 85% of which are singletons. The specimen was CD4+ or CD8+ T cells sorted from blood, collected in a trial of the OX40 agonist ivuxolimab. Every receptor here comes from an adult with an advanced solid tumor such as melanoma, head and neck, liver or kidney cancer.

The rearrangement joins TRBV19 to TRBJ2-7; 10 positions agree with TRBD1. The CDR3 consists of 14 residues. The V gene end was trimmed by 5 bases and the J gene end by 5 bases; junction bases not matched to a gene: 6. The germline CDR1 and CDR2 sequences are LNHDA and SQIVND (reference sequence). Here the CDR3 reads CASSGTGEGNEQYF. CDR3 in DNA: TGTGCCAGTAGTGGGACAGGGGAGGGGAACGAGCAGTACTTC.

There are a few counts of this clone. V gene TRBV5-1 combines with J gene TRBJ1-4; D might be TRBD1 (5 bases). V dropped 3 bases and J dropped 11 bases, with 8 bases sitting between them. The CDR3 extends over 11 amino acids. CDR1 is SGHRS and CDR2 is YFSETQ in the germline V gene. CDR3 nucleotide sequence: TGCGCCAGCAGCTCCTCAGGGAAACTGTTTTTT. Protein sequence: CASSSSGKLFF.

This clone was detected only once. V gene TRBV19 combines with J gene TRBJ1-4; D might be TRBD1 (5 bases). V dropped 7 bases and J dropped 6 bases, with 18 bases sitting between them. Germline V gene lookup returns CDR1 LNHDA and CDR2 SQIVND (reference sequence). The CDR3 totals 15 residues. The CDR3 DNA is TGTGCCAGTAAAAGAAGTCCTACAGGAGATGAAAAACTGTTTTTT. The encoded protein is CASKRSPTGDEKLFF.

The V gene is TRBV6-6, the J gene TRBJ1-5; no clear D. With 3 bases removed from V and 6 bases from J, the gap between germline ends came to 12 bases. Germline V gene data show CDR1 as MNHNY and CDR2 as SVGAGI (reference sequence). The CDR3 is made up of 14 amino acids. The CDR3: CASSYVGVPQPQHF. The CDR3 bases are TGTGCCAGCAGTTATGTTGGGGTCCCTCAGCCCCAGCATTTT.

V and J are TRBV28 and TRBJ1-1; possible D gene TRBD1, 6 bases. Germline V gene lookup returns CDR1 MDHEN and CDR2 SYDVKM. The CDR3 extends over 14 amino acids. The V end was cut by 2 bases, the J end by 4 bases, with 11 bases between. The CDR3 here is CASSLTGIGTEAFF. In nucleotides, the CDR3 is TGTGCCAGCAGTTTAACAGGGATAGGCACTGAAGCTTTCTTT.

V gene TRBV5-6 combines with J gene TRBJ2-3; D is undetermined. This CDR3 is built from 13 residues. CDR1 and CDR2 from the germline V gene are SGHDT and YYEEEE. V dropped 0 bases and J dropped 8 bases, with 10 bases sitting between them. The CDR3 reads CASSLADGRTQYF. CDR3 coding DNA: TGTGCCAGCAGCTTGGCCGACGGCCGTACGCAGTATTTT.

The chain combines TRBV6-1 with TRBJ1-5, with D possibly matching TRBD1 (5 bases). V lost 7 bases and J lost 0, with 10 bases in between. Germline CDR1 is MNHNS and CDR2 is SASEGT. This CDR3 is 14 amino acids long. The DNA for the CDR3 is TGTGCCAGCACCCAGGGCTATAGCAATCAGCCCCAGCATTTT. This encodes CASTQGYSNQPQHF.

V is TRBV6-5 and J is TRBJ1-4; possibly TRBD1 for D (6 bases). V was cut by 8 bases and J by 6 bases, with 19 bases left in between. Germline CDR1 is MNHEY and CDR2 is SVGAGI. The CDR3 sequence is 15 residues long. CDR3 sequence reads: CASSRQAVNDEKLFF. CDR3 DNA: TGTGCCAGCTCTAGACAGGCCGTAAACGATGAAAAACTGTTTTTT.

This clone was seen once. The chain uses TRBV19 and TRBJ2-7; 7 positions agree with TRBD1. The V gene end was trimmed by 4 bases and the J gene end by 4 bases; junction bases not matched to a gene: 10. The length of the CDR3 is 15 residues. The germline gives CDR1 LNHDA, CDR2 SQIVND (reference sequence). The CDR3: CASSNRDSFTYEQYF. Written as DNA, the CDR3 is TGTGCCAGTAGTAACCGGGACAGCTTTACATACGAGCAGTACTTC.

This rearrangement joins TRBV28 to TRBJ1-1; D remains unclear. V gave up 0 bases and J gave up 9 bases, with 11 bases separating them. Germline lookup yields CDR1 MDHEN and CDR2 SYDVKM. This CDR3 has 13 amino acids. This CDR3 is CASSLWTIPKAFF. The CDR3 coding sequence is TGTGCCAGCAGTTTATGGACGATCCCTAAAGCTTTCTTT.

This chain links TRBV2 with TRBJ1-4; a possible D gene is TRBD1 (5 bases). This CDR3 comprises 15 residues. The germline gives CDR1 SNHLY, CDR2 FYNNEI. Deletions cut 4 bases from V and 2 bases from J, with 11 bases between. The CDR3 coding sequence is TGTGCCAGCAGTGTTTCGGCAGGGACTAATGAAAAACTGTTTTTT. Translation gives CASSVSAGTNEKLFF.

The rearrangement joins TRBV6-1 to TRBJ2-5, with a weak D call TRBD1 (5 bases). The J call is uncertain, as TRBJ2-7 better fits the DNA end. The CDR3 is 14 residues long. Germline CDR1 reads MNHNS; CDR2 reads SASEGT. For the CDR3, the DNA is TGTGCCAGCAGTGCCGGACATCCCTCCTACGAGCAGTACTTC. Translating it yields CASSAGHPSYEQYF.

The rearrangement uses TRBV5-1 and TRBJ2-5; TRBD2 aligns across 8 bases. Germline V gives CDR1 SGHRS, CDR2 YFSETQ. Losses at the gene ends were 3 bases for V and 4 bases for J; bases not matched to a gene: 8. There are 15 residues in the CDR3. The CDR3 sequence is CASSYKRERGETQYF. CDR3 bases: TGCGCCAGCAGCTATAAGCGGGAGAGGGGAGAGACCCAGTACTTC.

The chain uses TRBV6-5 and TRBJ1-2; D unclear. This CDR3 has 12 amino acids. Germline-derived CDR1 and CDR2 are MNHEY and SVGAGI. Trimming cost V 6 bases and J 10 bases, with 15 bases left between them. CDR3: CASSQDKGDYTF. CDR3 coding DNA: TGTGCCAGCAGCCAAGACAAGGGTGACTACACCTTC.

V gene TRBV9 combines with J gene TRBJ2-3; unclear D gene. CDR3 length: 16 amino acids. Trimming cost V 0 bases and J 4 bases, with 15 bases left between them. In germline, CDR1 is SGDLS, CDR2 YYNGEE. The CDR3 bases are TGTGCCAGCAGCGTAGGGGGTATTGTATGGGCAGATACGCAGTATTTT. This codes for CASSVGGIVWADTQYF.

The gene calls are TRBV19 and TRBJ2-2, with 8 bases fitting TRBD1. V was clipped by 4 bases and J by 4 bases; unmatched bases: 5. Germline V gene sequence: CDR1 LNHDA, CDR2 SQIVND (reference sequence). CDR3 size: 15 residues. CDR3 DNA: TGTGCCAGTAGTAGAGACAGGGGTGGCACCGGGGAGCTGTTTTTT. It is translated as CASSRDRGGTGELFF. The entire variable domain, with the rest obtained from reference TRBV19 and TRBJ2-2, is as follows: DGGITQSPKYLFRKEGQNVTLSCEQNLNHDAMYWYRQDPGQGLRLIYYSQIVNDFQKGDIAEGYSVSREKKESFPLTVTSAQKNPTAFYLCASSRDRGGTGELFFGEGSRLTVL.

The V call is TRBV28, the J call TRBJ2-7, with a possible D match to TRBD2 (5 bases). There are 13 residues in the CDR3. Germline loops: CDR1 MDHEN, CDR2 SYDVKM. V lost 6 bases to trimming and J lost 2 bases, with 11 bases between them. As DNA, the CDR3 is TGTGCCAGCAGAAGGGCGGGCCCCTACGAGCAGTACTTC. This codes for CASRRAGPYEQYF.

CDR3 DNA sequence: TGCGCCAGCAGCTTGGTGGGTTATGAAGCTTTCTTT. Its protein product is CASSLVGYEAFF. The gene calls are TRBV5-1 and TRBJ1-1; D remains unclear. Germline V gene lookup returns CDR1 SGHRS and CDR2 YFSETQ. The V end lost 0 bases, the J end lost 7 bases, and 7 bases lay between the germline ends. The CDR3 sequence is 12 residues long.

This clone was seen a single time. The V and J genes are TRBV7-9 and TRBJ2-3, with 13 bases that match TRBD2. The length of the CDR3 is 16 residues. V shed 4 bases and J 5 bases; nucleotides not matched to a gene: 6. CDR1 and CDR2 (germline): SEHNR, FQNEAQ (reference sequence). This chain's CDR3 is CASSSPTSGRRDTQYF. Here the CDR3 DNA reads TGTGCCAGCAGCTCCCCGACTAGCGGGAGGAGAGATACGCAGTATTTT.

The CDR3 sequence is CASSVGSSGRYNEQFF. CDR3 DNA: TGTGCCAGCAGCGTAGGGTCTAGCGGGCGGTACAATGAGCAGTTCTTC. The chain recombines TRBV9 with TRBJ2-1; 8 bases fit TRBD2. Germline V gene sequence: CDR1 SGDLS, CDR2 YYNGEE. Trimming cost V 0 bases and J 4 bases; bases outside gene matches: 6. There are 16 residues in the CDR3.

This clone was observed once. The CDR3 DNA reads as TGTGCCAGCAGGGACATAAGAGGGACTAGCGGGAGGGGTTGGGTAGAAGCCAAAAACATTCAGTACTTC. Protein product: CASRDIRGTSGRGWVEAKNIQYF. The chain is built from TRBV28 and TRBJ2-4; TRBD2 matches 16 bases. The length of the CDR3 is 23 residues. J gave up 0 bases and V 6 bases, and 20 bases lay outside the gene matches. Germline lookup yields CDR1 MDHEN and CDR2 SYDVKM.